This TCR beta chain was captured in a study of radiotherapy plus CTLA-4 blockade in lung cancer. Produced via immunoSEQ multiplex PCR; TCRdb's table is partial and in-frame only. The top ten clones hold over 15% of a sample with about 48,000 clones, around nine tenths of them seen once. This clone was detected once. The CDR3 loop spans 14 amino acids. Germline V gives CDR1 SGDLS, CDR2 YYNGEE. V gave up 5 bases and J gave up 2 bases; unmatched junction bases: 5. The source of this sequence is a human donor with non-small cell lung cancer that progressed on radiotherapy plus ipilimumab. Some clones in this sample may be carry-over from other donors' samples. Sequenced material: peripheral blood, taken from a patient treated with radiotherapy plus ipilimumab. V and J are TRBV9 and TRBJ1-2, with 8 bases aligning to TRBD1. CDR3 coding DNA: TGTGCCAGCAGTGTGGGACAGGTCAACTATGGCTACACCTTC. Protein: CASSVGQVNYGYTF.